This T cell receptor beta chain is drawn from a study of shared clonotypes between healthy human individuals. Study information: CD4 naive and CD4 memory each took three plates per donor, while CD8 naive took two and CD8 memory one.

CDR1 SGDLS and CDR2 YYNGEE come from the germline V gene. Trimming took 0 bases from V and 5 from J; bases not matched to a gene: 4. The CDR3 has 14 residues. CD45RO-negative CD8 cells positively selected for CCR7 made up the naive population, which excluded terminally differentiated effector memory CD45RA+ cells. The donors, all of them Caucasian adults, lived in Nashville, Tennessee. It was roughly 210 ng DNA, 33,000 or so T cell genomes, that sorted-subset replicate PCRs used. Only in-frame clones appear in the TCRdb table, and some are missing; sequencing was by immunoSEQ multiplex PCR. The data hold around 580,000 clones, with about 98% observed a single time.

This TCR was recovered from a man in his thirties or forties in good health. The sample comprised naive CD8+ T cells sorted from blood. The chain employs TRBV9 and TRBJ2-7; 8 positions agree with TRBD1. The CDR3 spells CASSVGTGWDEQYF. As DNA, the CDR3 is TGTGCCAGCAGCGTAGGGACAGGGTGGGACGAGCAGTACTTC. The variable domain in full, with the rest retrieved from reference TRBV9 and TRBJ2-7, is DSGVTQTPKHLITATGQRVTLRCSPRSGDLSVYWYQQSLDQGLQFLIQYYNGEERAKGNILERFSAQQFPDLHSELNLSSLELGDSALYFCASSVGTGWDEQYFGPGTRLTVT.